This T cell receptor (beta chain) was retrieved from a study of shared clonotypes between healthy human individuals. The study, taken as a whole, reports: Estimated richness was generally greater in naive than memory subsets.

Of note for this clone: The antigen remains unidentified.

Study processing details: Filtering differed, since immunoSEQ gave only junction sequences and no quality scores. Clones were sequenced by immunoSEQ multiplex PCR, and TCRdb holds only the in-frame ones, with some missing. Clonal size and the V and J genes are those of that table, whereas D and trimming came from the DNA. The sample holds around 2.5 million clones; approximately 93% are singletons and the top ten take approximately 0.35%. Germline-derived CDR1 and CDR2 are SGHRS and YFSETQ. The ends lost 0 bases at V and 7 bases at J; junction bases unmatched: 12. This CDR3 contains 17 residues. The sequencing sample was made of naive CD4+ T cells from PBMCs. Subset denoted: CD45RA+ positively selected. The chain carries TRBV5-1 and TRBJ2-5; 10 bases map to TRBD2. The sequence was obtained from a man younger than 35 in good health. Some clones in this sample may be carry-over from other donors' samples. CDR3 coding DNA: TGCGCCAGCAGCTTGGCCCGGACTAGCGGACGAGTTGGGACCCAGTACTTC. It yields the protein CASSLARTSGRVGTQYF. The whole variable domain, filled in from reference TRBV5-1 and TRBJ2-5, reads KAGVTQTPRYLIKTRGQQVTLSCSPISGHRSVSWYQQTPGQGLQFLFEYFSETQRNKGNFPGRFSGRQFSNSRSEMNVSTLELGDSALYLCASSLARTSGRVGTQYFGPGTRLLVL.